Each of the 29 T cell receptor beta chains below was sequenced from the same sample in a study of cytomegalovirus exposure and HLA in healthy donors. The method was immunoSEQ multiplex PCR; TCRdb's version includes in-frame clones alone and lacks a portion of them. This repertoire shows over 150,000 clones, roughly 91% found once; its top ten account for 10%. The sample taken for sequencing was PBMCs. These receptors originate from a woman in her late teens or twenties in good health and CMV-seropositive.

This clone occurred a few times. V and J are TRBV7-3 and TRBJ1-1; D is perhaps TRBD1 (6 bases). Trimming took 4 bases from V and 0 from J, leaving 9 bases between them. This CDR3 comprises 14 residues. Germline V gives CDR1 SGHTA, CDR2 FQGTGA. Here the CDR3 DNA reads TGTGCCAGCAGCTCATGGACAGTGAACACTGAAGCTTTCTTT. It yields the protein CASSSWTVNTEAFF.

The chain links TRBV5-8 to TRBJ2-5; 8 nucleotides align to TRBD1. The germline gives CDR1 SGHTS, CDR2 YDEGEE. The CDR3 is 15 residues long. Trimming at V came to 4 bases and at J to 2 bases, leaving 7 bases not matched to a gene. CDR3 DNA sequence: TGTGCCAGCAGCAAGGACAGGGTTTTTCAAGAGACCCAGTACTTC. This gives the protein CASSKDRVFQETQYF.

The chain is built from TRBV18 and TRBJ1-4, with unresolved D. This CDR3 has 14 residues. Trimming pared 8 bases from V and 6 bases from J, leaving 16 bases between. Per the germline V gene, CDR1 is KGHSH and CDR2 is LQKENI. The CDR3 spells CASTTPPGYEKLFF. DNA for the CDR3: TGTGCCAGCACGACCCCCCCGGGTTATGAAAAACTGTTTTTT.

The CDR3 is CASSLSSGIIYEQYF. Here the CDR3 DNA reads TGTGCCAGCAGCTTGAGTTCCGGGATCATCTACGAGCAGTACTTC. The V call is TRBV5-4, the J call TRBJ2-7; maybe TRBD2 (5 bases). With 1 base removed from V and 3 bases from J, the gap between germline ends came to 14 bases. The CDR3 extends over 15 amino acids. Per the germline V gene, CDR1 is SGHNT and CDR2 is YYREEE (reference sequence).

V gene TRBV18 combines with J gene TRBJ2-7; 8 nucleotides line up with TRBD1. The CDR3 has 17 residues. Germline V lookup: CDR1 KGHSH, CDR2 LQKENI. V gave up 4 bases and J gave up 3 bases; unmatched junction bases: 14. For the CDR3, the DNA is TGTGCCAGCTCACTACTACAGGGGGGCACCCTCTACTACGAGCAGTACTTC. Translation gives CASSLLQGGTLYYEQYF.

This chain uses TRBV5-8 with TRBJ2-3, with D unresolved. Germline values: CDR1 SGHTS, CDR2 YDEGEE. V gave up 1 base and J gave up 0 bases, with 6 bases separating them. This CDR3 has 14 residues. CDR3 sequence (DNA): TGTGCCAGCAGCTTGAGGAGCAGCACAGATACGCAGTATTTT. It yields the protein CASSLRSSTDTQYF.

J is TRBJ1-4 and V is TRBV28, with D hard to call. The CDR3 totals 14 residues. CDR1 is MDHEN and CDR2 is SYDVKM in the germline V gene. V dropped 2 bases and J dropped 8 bases, with 12 bases sitting between them. CDR3 sequence (DNA): TGTGCCAGCAGTTTAGGGCCCTCAGAGGAAAAACTGTTTTTT. This encodes CASSLGPSEEKLFF.

The V call is TRBV9, the J call TRBJ2-4, with 8 positions matching TRBD1. This CDR3 region has 13 residues. CDR1 is SGDLS and CDR2 is YYNGEE in the germline V gene. V dropped 2 bases and J dropped 9; count of bases not matched to a gene: 4. DNA of the CDR3: TGTGCCAGCAGCGTCGGACAGGGCAGCATTCAGTACTTC. Translation: CASSVGQGSIQYF.

In this sample, this clone turned up once. This chain connects TRBV28 to TRBJ2-4; tentative D call: TRBD1 (5 bases). The CDR3 is 17 residues long. Germline V gene sequence: CDR1 MDHEN, CDR2 SYDVKM. Trimming removed 2 bases from V and 0 bases from J, with 14 bases in between. The CDR3 protein is CASSLIRQPIAKNIQYF. The DNA of the CDR3 is TGTGCCAGCAGTTTAATACGACAGCCAATAGCCAAAAACATTCAGTACTTC. The variable domain in full, completed from reference TRBV28 and TRBJ2-4, reads DVKVTQSSRYLVKRTGEKVFLECVQDMDHENMFWYRQDPGLGLRLIYFSYDVKMKEKGDIPEGYSVSREKKERFSLILESASTNQTSMYLCASSLIRQPIAKNIQYFGAGTRLSVL.

The chain couples TRBV6-1 to TRBJ2-5; no reliable D call. Deletions cut 8 bases from V and 2 bases from J, with 15 bases between. The CDR3 extends over 14 amino acids. In germline, CDR1 is MNHNS, CDR2 SASEGT. This chain's CDR3 is CASVAGQRQETQYF. As DNA, the CDR3 is TGTGCCAGCGTGGCAGGCCAACGACAAGAGACCCAGTACTTC.

This chain uses TRBV5-1 with TRBJ2-2; D unclear. CDR1 SGHRS and CDR2 YFSETQ come from the germline V gene. The CDR3 has 14 residues. V lost 7 bases, J lost 3 bases, and 13 bases lay in between. In nucleotides, the CDR3 is TGCGCCAGCCGACCTGAGGCGCACACCGGGGAGCTGTTTTTT. It is translated as CASRPEAHTGELFF.

The chain combines TRBV5-4 with TRBJ2-3, with 10 bases lining up with TRBD2. The germline V gene has CDR1 SGHNT and CDR2 YYREEE (reference sequence). V shed 4 bases and J 10 bases; nucleotides not matched to a gene: 12. This CDR3 region has 15 residues. CDR3 residues: CASSSGSSGSPSQYF. The CDR3 coding sequence is TGTGCCAGCAGCAGCGGGTCTAGCGGGAGCCCCTCGCAGTATTTT.

The chain has TRBV29-1 and TRBJ2-7; TRBD1 aligns across 7 bases. J was trimmed by 3 bases and V by 5 bases; bases with no gene match: 10. CDR3 length: 14 amino acids. Germline assignment: CDR1 SQVTM and CDR2 ANQGSEA. The CDR3 loop reads CSVLIQGRFYEQYF. CDR3 sequence (DNA): TGCAGCGTTCTCATACAGGGGCGGTTCTACGAGCAGTACTTC.

The CDR3 region is CASNLDSSGPQHF. For the CDR3, the DNA is TGTGCCAGCAACCTGGACTCCTCGGGGCCCCAGCATTTT. V and J are TRBV6-1 and TRBJ1-5, with D unclear. In germline, CDR1 is MNHNS, CDR2 SASEGT. The CDR3 contains 13 residues. The V and J ends lost 7 bases and 9 bases respectively, with 16 bases between them.

V is TRBV27 and J is TRBJ1-1; no reliable D call. The germline gives CDR1 MNHEY, CDR2 SMNVEV (reference sequence). The CDR3 sequence is 14 residues long. V was pared by 0 bases and J by 1 base, with 6 bases between. The CDR3 sequence is CASSLSGGNTEAFF. The CDR3 coding sequence is TGTGCCAGCAGTTTATCGGGAGGGAACACTGAAGCTTTCTTT.

This chain's CDR3 is CASSTLRAGAGNEQFF. The CDR3, as DNA: TGTGCCAGCAGCACTCTGAGGGCGGGAGCCGGGAATGAGCAGTTCTTC. J is TRBJ2-1 and V is TRBV7-3; 7 positions match TRBD2. CDR1 is SGHTA, CDR2 FQGTGA, per germline. This CDR3 is built from 16 residues. J gave up 7 bases and V 5 bases, and 14 bases lay outside the gene matches.

The rearrangement links TRBV27 to TRBJ2-3, with 15 bases matching TRBD2. The CDR3 loop spans 14 amino acids. The V gene end was trimmed by 3 bases and the J gene end by 15 bases; junction bases not matched to a gene: 7. CDR1 is MNHEY, CDR2 SMNVEV, per germline (reference sequence). The DNA for the CDR3 is TGTGCCAGCAGTTTCCCTGGGACTAGCGGGAGGCCCTATTTT. Protein sequence: CASSFPGTSGRPYF.

The chain recombines TRBV7-3 with TRBJ2-3, with D possibly being TRBD1 (6 bases). The CDR3 contains 15 residues. V was trimmed by 5 bases and J by 2 bases, leaving 14 bases between them. Germline V gives CDR1 SGHTA, CDR2 FQGTGA. Here the CDR3 reads CASSADRTNTDTQYF. The CDR3 coding sequence is TGTGCCAGCAGCGCGGACAGAACCAACACAGATACGCAGTATTTT.

The J gene is TRBJ2-1, the V gene TRBV5-1, with D unclear. V lost 1 base to trimming and J lost 4 bases, with 12 bases between them. The CDR3 spans 15 residues. Germline CDR1 is SGHRS and CDR2 is YFSETQ. For the CDR3, the DNA is TGCGCCAGCAGCTTGACTGTAAATGTATACAATGAGCAGTTCTTC. It codes for CASSLTVNVYNEQFF.

This chain uses TRBV19 with TRBJ1-5, with D unclear. This CDR3 region has 13 residues. Trimming stripped 8 bases from V and 9 bases from J, with 17 bases between. Per germline, CDR1 LNHDA and CDR2 SQIVND (reference sequence). CDR3 sequence: CASQAVGGGPQHF. DNA for the CDR3: TGTGCCAGTCAGGCAGTTGGTGGAGGGCCCCAGCATTTT.

The V gene is TRBV7-9, the J gene TRBJ2-7; TRBD1 is a possible D gene (5 bases). V gave up 5 bases and J gave up 5 bases, with 7 bases separating them. There are 11 residues in the CDR3. Germline V gene sequence: CDR1 SEHNR, CDR2 FQNEAQ (reference sequence). In nucleotides, the CDR3 is TGTGCCAGCAGCGTCAGGGACGAGCAGTACTTC. Its translation is CASSVRDEQYF.

The chain uses TRBV6-4 and TRBJ2-1; TRBD1 might be the D (6 bases). CDR3 size: 18 residues. With 0 bases removed from V and 5 bases from J, the gap between germline ends came to 20 bases. The germline V gene has CDR1 MRHNA and CDR2 SNTAGT. For the CDR3, the DNA is TGTGCCAGCAGTGACTCGAATCTGGGCAGGGGTTTCCACAATGAGCAGTTCTTC. It translates to CASSDSNLGRGFHNEQFF.

This clone came up once. The chain couples TRBV5-1 to TRBJ2-5; the match to TRBD2 covers 12 bases. This CDR3 is built from 19 residues. Germline values: CDR1 SGHRS, CDR2 YFSETQ. The V segment lost 0 bases and the J segment 5 bases; nucleotides outside the gene matches: 14. DNA of the CDR3: TGCGCCAGCAGCTTGGCCCTAGCGGGAGGGCCGGGGAATCGGGAGACCCAGTACTTC. Translation gives CASSLALAGGPGNRETQYF. Drawing the rest from reference TRBV5-1 and TRBJ2-5, the complete variable domain is KAGVTQTPRYLIKTRGQQVTLSCSPISGHRSVSWYQQTPGQGLQFLFEYFSETQRNKGNFPGRFSGRQFSNSRSEMNVSTLELGDSALYLCASSLALAGGPGNRETQYFGPGTRLLVL.

The chain's CDR3 is CASSKLAGASDTQYF. In DNA, the CDR3 is TGTGCCAGCAGCAAGCTAGCGGGAGCCTCAGATACGCAGTATTTT. The rearrangement uses TRBV6-5 and TRBJ2-3, with 10 nucleotides matching TRBD2. Germline CDR1 and CDR2: MNHEY and SVGAGI. Germline trimming cut 6 bases from V and 4 bases from J; bases unmatched to any gene: 7. The CDR3 length is 15 residues.

The chain combines TRBV11-2 with TRBJ2-7; 8 bases fit TRBD2. Germline values: CDR1 SGHAT, CDR2 FQNNGV. Unmatched junction bases numbered 16, after V lost 6 bases and J lost 9 bases. CDR3 length: 15 residues. The CDR3 loop reads CASRGWVLAGEGQYF. CDR3 sequence (DNA): TGTGCCAGCAGGGGATGGGTTCTAGCGGGTGAGGGGCAGTACTTC.

This chain connects TRBV4-1 to TRBJ2-2, with a weak D call TRBD1 (6 bases). This CDR3 is built from 16 residues. The germline CDR1 and CDR2 sequences are MGHRA and YSYEKL. V was pared by 4 bases and J by 2 bases, with 14 bases between. Here the CDR3 reads CASSRTLQGNTGELFF. DNA for the CDR3: TGCGCCAGCAGCCGGACCCTACAGGGAAACACCGGGGAGCTGTTTTTT.

This chain links TRBV30 with TRBJ2-1, with 8 bases aligning to TRBD2. J gave up 6 bases and V 0 bases, and 7 bases lay outside the gene matches. The V gene's germline CDR1 is GTSNPN and CDR2 SVGIG (reference sequence). CDR3 length equals 15 residues. The CDR3 region has the DNA TGTGCCTGGAGTGTGCTGCAGGGACTAGGCAATGAGCAGTTCTTC. Its translation is CAWSVLQGLGNEQFF.

The J gene is TRBJ2-7, the V gene TRBV4-3; TRBD1 matches at 9 bases. The germline CDR1 and CDR2 sequences are LGHNA and YSLEER. This CDR3 region has 15 residues. V lost 4 bases and J lost 6; bases outside the gene matches: 10. This CDR3 is CASSRVAQGASEQYF. CDR3 nucleotides: TGCGCCAGCAGCCGGGTGGCACAGGGGGCTTCCGAGCAGTACTTC.

The rearrangement links TRBV2 to TRBJ2-3; D is undetermined. The CDR3 runs to 15 residues. From germline, CDR1 is SNHLY and CDR2 FYNNEI. Deletions cut 4 bases from V and 4 bases from J, with 15 bases between. The CDR3 here is CASSASRGLADTQYF. The CDR3 DNA is TGTGCCAGCAGTGCGTCTAGAGGATTGGCAGATACGCAGTATTTT.